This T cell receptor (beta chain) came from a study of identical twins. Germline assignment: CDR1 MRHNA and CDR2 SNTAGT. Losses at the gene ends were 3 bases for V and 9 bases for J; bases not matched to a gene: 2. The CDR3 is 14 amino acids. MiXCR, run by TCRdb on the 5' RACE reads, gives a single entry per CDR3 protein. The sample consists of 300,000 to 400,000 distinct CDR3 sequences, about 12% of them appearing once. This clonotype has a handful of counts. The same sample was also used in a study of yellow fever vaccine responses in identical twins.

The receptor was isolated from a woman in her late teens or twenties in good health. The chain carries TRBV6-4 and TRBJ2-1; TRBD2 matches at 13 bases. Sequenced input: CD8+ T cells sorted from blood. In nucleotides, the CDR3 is TGTGCCAGCAGTGAGGGACTAGCGGGATCTGAGCAGTTCTTC. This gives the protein CASSEGLAGSEQFF.